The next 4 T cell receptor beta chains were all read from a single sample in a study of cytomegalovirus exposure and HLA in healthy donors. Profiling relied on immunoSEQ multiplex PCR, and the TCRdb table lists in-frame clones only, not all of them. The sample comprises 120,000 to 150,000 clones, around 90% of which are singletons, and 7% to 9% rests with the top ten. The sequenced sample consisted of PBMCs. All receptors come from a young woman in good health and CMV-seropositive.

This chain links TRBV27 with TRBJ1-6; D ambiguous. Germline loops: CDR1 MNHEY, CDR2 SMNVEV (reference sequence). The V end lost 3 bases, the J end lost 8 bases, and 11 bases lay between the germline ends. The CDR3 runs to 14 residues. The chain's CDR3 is CASSLSKSDSPLHF. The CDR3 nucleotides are TGTGCCAGCAGTTTGAGCAAGTCGGATTCACCCCTCCACTTT.

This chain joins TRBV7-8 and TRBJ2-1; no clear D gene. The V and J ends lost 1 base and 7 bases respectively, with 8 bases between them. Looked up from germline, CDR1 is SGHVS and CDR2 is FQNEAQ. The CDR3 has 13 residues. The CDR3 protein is CASSLERSNEQFF. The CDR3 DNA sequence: TGTGCCAGCAGCTTAGAGAGATCAAATGAGCAGTTCTTC.

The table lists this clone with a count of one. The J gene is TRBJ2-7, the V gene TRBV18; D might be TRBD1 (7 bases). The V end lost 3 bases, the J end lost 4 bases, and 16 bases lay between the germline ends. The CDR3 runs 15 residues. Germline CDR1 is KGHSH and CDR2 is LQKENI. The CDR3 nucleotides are TGTGCCAGCTCACCCACGGCAGGGGGGAGATACGAGCAGTACTTC. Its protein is CASSPTAGGRYEQYF.

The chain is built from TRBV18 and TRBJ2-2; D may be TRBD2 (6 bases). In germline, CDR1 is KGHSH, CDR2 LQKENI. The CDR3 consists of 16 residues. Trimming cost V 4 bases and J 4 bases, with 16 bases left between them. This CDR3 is CASSRNWRASTGELFF. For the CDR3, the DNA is TGTGCCAGCTCACGAAATTGGAGGGCGAGCACCGGGGAGCTGTTTTTT.